This record looks at one T cell receptor beta chain sequence and its context. At one of its ends the junction is not consistent with the germline gene, which may arise from a read error. Sample-barcoded 5' priming and a J-beta primer mix drove a second PCR of roughly 6 to 12 cycles. TCRdb recomputed calls from the 5' RACE reads with MiXCR, one row per CDR3 protein. The data show around 1,900,000 distinct CDR3 sequences, with 39% seen just once and roughly 23% held by the top ten. The sample comes from a study of blood T cells in healthy people across ages. Every sample yielded at least 6.5 million isolated PBMCs. There were at least 6 micrograms of total RNA extracted from every sample. The sequence derives from a human donor in good health. The sequenced material came from blood.

In nucleotides, the CDR3 is TGCGCCGGCAGCCAAGGGGTCAAAAGCGGGGGGAACGAGCAGTACTTC. It is translated as CAGSQGVKSGGNEQYF. J is TRBJ2-7 and V is TRBV4-3; TRBD2 matches 9 bases. This CDR3 region has 16 residues. CDR1 is LGHNA, CDR2 YSLEER, per germline.